This T cell receptor (beta chain) was captured in a study of vaccination effects on CD4 cells after COVID-19. Details on this clone: Its antigen is as yet unknown.

Germline CDR1 MGHDK, CDR2 SYGVNS. This CDR3 has 16 residues. Trimming pared 4 bases from V and 4 bases from J, leaving 19 bases between. Study-wide findings and caveats: Relatively few convalescent patients took part in the study, which had no early post-infection timepoints.

The repertoire was sequenced with immunoSEQ multiplex PCR; TCRdb's copy has only in-frame clones and lacks some. Among tens of thousands of clones listed, around 70% were seen once. Before any sequencing was done, the ViraFEST assay used viral peptide pools to expand antigen-specific CD4+ T cells. The authors isolated CD4+ T cells after around 10 days of culture. In the vaccine recipients, nucleocapsid antibodies were negative and there was no prior SARS-CoV-2 infection. Fresh IL-2-containing medium replaced half the medium on days 3 and 7. The starting material was CD4+ T cells from PBMCs cultured with HCoV-OC43 spike peptides, obtained before COVID-19 vaccination. The subset: HCoV-OC43 spike overlapping peptide pool stimulation. V usage is TRBV25-1 and J usage is TRBJ1-1; D gene ambiguous. The sequence was collected from a human donor who received a COVID-19 vaccine. CDR3 sequence (DNA): TGTGCCAGCAGTGCCGCGTCCGGGTCCGGAACCACTGAAGCTTTCTTT. Its protein is CASSAASGSGTTEAFF.